These 21 T cell receptor beta chains share one sample of origin, sequenced in a study of CD8+ T cells in alopecia areata. Extraction and reverse transcription of RNA yielded cDNA as the sequencing template. The table came from immunoSEQ multiplex PCR; TCRdb's copy has only in-frame clones and leaves some out. The sample includes roughly 210,000 clones, around 43% of them seen just once. Specified treatment: oral pan-JAK inhibitor, 5-10 mg twice daily. This material consisted of CD4+ T cells sorted from blood, taken at roughly week 36, from a patient treated with tofacitinib. The source of these receptors is a human donor with alopecia areata.

The rearrangement links TRBV30 to TRBJ2-1; D not resolved. Germline V gene sequence: CDR1 GTSNPN, CDR2 SVGIG (reference sequence). The V end was cut by 3 bases, the J end by 5 bases, with 5 bases between. The CDR3 consists of 11 residues. CDR3 in amino acids: CAWRGNNEQFF. CDR3 sequence (DNA): TGTGCCTGGAGGGGGAACAATGAGCAGTTCTTC.

The chain links TRBV6-5 to TRBJ1-2; no firm D call. V was clipped by 6 bases and J by 2 bases, with 13 bases between them. The germline gives CDR1 MNHEY, CDR2 SVGAGI. The length of the CDR3 is 14 residues. CDR3: CASSPGPLNYGYTF. In DNA form, the CDR3 reads TGTGCCAGCAGCCCGGGCCCCCTGAACTATGGCTACACCTTC.

In its sample, this clone was seen a few times. The V gene is TRBV20-1, the J gene TRBJ1-1, with unresolved D. The germline V gene has CDR1 DFQATT and CDR2 SNEGSKA (reference sequence). The CDR3 is 11 residues long. Trimming left V 0 bases short and J 7 bases short, with 6 bases between. The CDR3: CSAREINEAFF. In DNA form, the CDR3 reads TGCAGTGCTAGAGAGATCAATGAAGCTTTCTTT.

In its sample, this clone was seen a few times. CDR3 sequence reads: CASSVYNEQFF. As DNA, the CDR3 is TGTGCCAGCAGTGTCTACAATGAGCAGTTCTTC. This chain links TRBV25-1 with TRBJ2-1; D not resolved. Trimming left V 4 bases short and J 3 bases short, with 1 base between. Per germline, CDR1 MGHDK and CDR2 SYGVNS. There are 11 residues in the CDR3.

The J gene is TRBJ1-1, the V gene TRBV27; D is ambiguous. The V gene's germline CDR1 is MNHEY and CDR2 SMNVEV (reference sequence). The ends were cut back, 2 bases at V and 2 bases at J, with 9 bases in the middle. The CDR3 has 14 amino acids. This CDR3 reads CASSLTQGNTEAFF. DNA of the CDR3: TGTGCCAGCAGTTTAACTCAAGGTAACACTGAAGCTTTCTTT.

J is TRBJ2-5 and V is TRBV7-2; 12 bases are a match to TRBD1. Germline CDR1 is SGHTA and CDR2 is FQGNSA. Unmatched junction bases numbered 5, after V lost 4 bases and J lost 5 bases. The CDR3 spans 15 residues. The CDR3 protein is CASSWDRGRWETQYF. CDR3 nucleotide sequence: TGTGCCAGCAGCTGGGACAGGGGGCGATGGGAGACCCAGTACTTC.

CDR3 DNA sequence: TGCGCCAGCGGGTCAACAAATACGCAGTATTTT. It yields the protein CASGSTNTQYF. The rearrangement uses TRBV5-1 and TRBJ2-3; D is uncertain. V lost 7 bases to trimming and J lost 7 bases, with 10 bases between them. This CDR3 is built from 11 residues. The germline CDR1 and CDR2 sequences are SGHRS and YFSETQ.

The chain has TRBV5-1 and TRBJ1-1, with D uncertain. CDR1 and CDR2 (germline): SGHRS, YFSETQ. Trimming cost V 0 bases and J 3 bases, with 9 bases left between them. The CDR3 is 14 amino acids. CDR3 in amino acids: CASSLDGPYTEAFF. The DNA of the CDR3 is TGCGCCAGCAGCTTGGACGGGCCGTACACTGAAGCTTTCTTT.

The chain recombines TRBV29-1 with TRBJ1-4; 7 bases are shared with TRBD1. This CDR3 has 12 amino acids. The germline V gene has CDR1 SQVTM and CDR2 ANQGSEA. In nucleotides, the CDR3 is TGCGGGGGAGGGGGCCGAGGCGAAAAACTGTTTTTT. Amino acids: CGGGGRGEKLFF.

The chain carries TRBV7-9 and TRBJ2-7, with a possible D match to TRBD1 (6 bases). The CDR3 is 13 residues long. V lost 5 bases to trimming and J lost 12 bases, with 20 bases between them. Germline assignment: CDR1 SEHNR and CDR2 FQNEAQ (reference sequence). For the CDR3, the DNA is TGTGCCAGCAGCAGAAAAGGACAGCCCTTCCGGTACTTC. Protein: CASSRKGQPFRYF.

The chain carries TRBV2 and TRBJ2-1; D might be TRBD1 or TRBD2, each matching 5 bases. Trimming stripped 7 bases from V and 12 bases from J, with 19 bases between. The CDR3 length is 13 residues. The germline V gene has CDR1 SNHLY and CDR2 FYNNEI. CDR3 residues: CASTGTSRSGQFF. The CDR3 DNA sequence: TGTGCCAGCACCGGGACCTCCCGTTCAGGGCAGTTCTTC.

The rearrangement links TRBV4-2 to TRBJ1-1; possible D gene TRBD1, 5 bases. The CDR3 is 16 amino acids. Trimming stripped 1 base from V and 2 bases from J, with 14 bases between. Germline assignment: CDR1 LGHNA and CDR2 YNFKEQ. The CDR3 protein is CASSQGQGAPNTEAFF. Here the CDR3 DNA reads TGTGCCAGCAGCCAAGGCCAAGGGGCGCCTAACACTGAAGCTTTCTTT.

The rearrangement joins TRBV9 to TRBJ1-5; D is ambiguous. The CDR3 runs 13 residues. The germline CDR1 and CDR2 sequences are SGDLS and YYNGEE. The V end lost 5 bases, the J end lost 0 bases, and 6 bases lay between the germline ends. The CDR3 DNA is TGTGCCAGCAGTCCAGATAGCAATCAGCCCCAGCATTTT. It codes for CASSPDSNQPQHF.

This chain connects TRBV29-1 to TRBJ1-1; no clear D gene. The CDR3 is made up of 12 amino acids. V lost 4 bases to trimming and J lost 2 bases, with 8 bases between them. Germline V gene sequence: CDR1 SQVTM, CDR2 ANQGSEA. CDR3 sequence (DNA): TGCAGCGTTGTCAGGAGAAACACTGAAGCTTTCTTT. Residues: CSVVRRNTEAFF.

The chain links TRBV5-4 to TRBJ2-1; 10 nucleotides line up with TRBD2. Germline V lookup: CDR1 SGHNT, CDR2 YYREEE (reference sequence). V was clipped by 6 bases and J by 2 bases; unmatched bases: 8. CDR3 length: 16 residues. The CDR3 DNA reads TGTGCCAGCAAAGCGGGAGGGCCCCCTCCCTACAATGAGCAGTTCTTC. Protein sequence: CASKAGGPPPYNEQFF.

This clone turned up a few times. The V gene is TRBV10-3, the J gene TRBJ2-7; perhaps TRBD2 as D (6 bases). CDR1 ENHRY and CDR2 SYGVKD come from the germline V gene. The CDR3 is 15 residues long. The V and J ends lost 3 bases and 6 bases respectively, with 18 bases between them. CDR3 residues: CAISDGDSQRGEQYF. The CDR3 DNA reads TGTGCCATCAGTGACGGGGACTCTCAGCGAGGCGAGCAGTACTTC.

A remark on this clone: The identical CDR3 is also encoded by other nucleotide sequences in the sample. This rearrangement joins TRBV29-1 to TRBJ2-5; 8 nucleotides align to TRBD1. Germline loops: CDR1 SQVTM, CDR2 ANQGSEA. The V segment lost 6 bases and the J segment 4 bases; nucleotides outside the gene matches: 4. The CDR3 sequence is 12 residues long. The CDR3, as DNA: TGCAGCGTAGAACAGGGGGGAGAGACCCAGTACTTC. Its translation: CSVEQGGETQYF.

The rearrangement links TRBV5-6 to TRBJ2-1; the D gene is possibly TRBD1 (6 bases). This CDR3 comprises 15 residues. V lost 4 bases to trimming and J lost 0 bases, with 11 bases between them. CDR1 is SGHDT, CDR2 YYEEEE, per germline. The CDR3 reads CASSLDRSSYNEQFF. CDR3 in DNA: TGTGCCAGCAGCCTCGACAGGAGCTCCTACAATGAGCAGTTCTTC. Full variable domain (rest looked up from reference TRBV5-6 and TRBJ2-1): DAGVTQSPTHLIKTRGQQVTLRCSPKSGHDTVSWYQQALGQGPQFIFQYYEEEERQRGNFPDRFSGHQFPNYSSELNVNALLLGDSALYLCASSLDRSSYNEQFFGPGTRLTVL.

V and J are TRBV15 and TRBJ2-7; no firm D call. V gave up 0 bases and J gave up 4 bases, with 13 bases separating them. The CDR3 covers 15 residues. From germline, CDR1 is LNHNV and CDR2 YYDKDF (reference sequence). The CDR3 protein is CATSRDPSGNYEQYF. The CDR3 bases are TGTGCCACCAGCAGAGATCCAAGTGGGAATTACGAGCAGTACTTC.

The rearrangement uses TRBV29-1 and TRBJ2-2; maybe TRBD2 (6 bases). This CDR3 has 14 residues. Trimming shortened V by 7 bases and J by 2 bases, and 14 bases separated the two germline ends. Germline-derived CDR1 and CDR2 are SQVTM and ANQGSEA. DNA of the CDR3: TGCAGCGCTGTCGGGAGTACCAACACCGGGGAGCTGTTTTTT. It is translated as CSAVGSTNTGELFF.

V is TRBV29-1 and J is TRBJ2-7, with TRBD1 matching over 10 bases. J gave up 3 bases and V 6 bases, and 8 bases lay outside the gene matches. The CDR3 totals 14 residues. The germline CDR1 and CDR2 sequences are SQVTM and ANQGSEA. CDR3 nucleotides: TGCAGCGTACCATCCGGGACAGGGGACTACGAGCAGTACTTC. Translation: CSVPSGTGDYEQYF.